The rows below give T cell receptor beta chains drawn from one sample of a study of T-cell reconstitution after alpha-beta-depleted transplantation in children. TCRdb recomputed calls from the PCR reads with MiXCR, one row per CDR3 protein. The sample has about 100,000 distinct CDR3 sequences, around 6.1% seen once. The starting material was PBMCs, mostly from graft donor cells, obtained 60 days after TCRalphabeta/CD19-depleted stem cell transplant. Receptors originate from a female patient between 2 and 15 years old who had a stem cell transplant for Fanconi anemia, so the T cells may come from the graft donor. Both conserved end residues are part of each CDR3. D genes are given only for firm matches. Clone size is not always given. Where it is, it says once, few, many or a class for expanded clones.

many	TRBV28	TRBD1	TRBJ1-1	TGTGCCAGCAGTCCGGGACAGTCTAACCTGAACACTGAAGCTTTCTTT	CASSPGQSNLNTEAFF
few	TRBV20-1	TRBD2	TRBJ2-7	TGCAGTGCTAAGAGGTTCGGGAGGGCTGGCTCCTACGAGCAGTACTTC	CSAKRFGRAGSYEQYF
.	TRBV29-1	.	TRBJ2-7	TGCAGCGTTGAGACAATTTACGAGCAGTACTTC	CSVETIYEQYF
many	TRBV5-1	.	TRBJ1-1	TGCGCCAGCAGCTTGGAAGGAGGTAGGGACACTGAAGCTTTCTTT	CASSLEGGRDTEAFF
many	TRBV27	TRBD1	TRBJ1-5	TGTGCCAGCAGTCAAGACAGGGCAGGAAGCAATCAGCCCCAGCATTTT	CASSQDRAGSNQPQHF
many	TRBV12-3/TRBV12-4	.	TRBJ2-3	TGTGCCAGCAGTTTAAGGGGTAGGGGGAGTAGCACAGATACGCAGTATTTT	CASSLRGRGSSTDTQYF
many	TRBV5-1	.	TRBJ2-3	TGCGCCAGCAGCTTACGGCCCTCTAGCACAGATACGCAGTATTTT	CASSLRPSSTDTQYF
many	TRBV10-3	.	TRBJ1-5	TGTGCCATCAGCGCCGGAGGGGCAAGCAATCAGCCCCAGCATTTT	CAISAGGASNQPQHF
.	TRBV20-1	TRBD2	TRBJ2-3	TGCAGTGCTAGAGGGGACTACAACACAGATACGCAGTATTTT	CSARGDYNTDTQYF
many	TRBV29-1	TRBD1	TRBJ2-1	TGCAGCGTTAAGGGGGCCCCTGAGTACAATGAGCAGTTCTTC	CSVKGAPEYNEQFF
few	TRBV18	.	TRBJ2-7	TGTGCCAGCTCACCACCTTCGAGGCGAATCACCGAGCAGTACTTC	CASSPPSRRITEQYF
many	TRBV25-1	TRBD1	TRBJ2-5	TGTGCCAGCAGTGAATATACAGGGGCAGCGGCCCAAGAGACCCAGTACTTC	CASSEYTGAAAQETQYF
few	TRBV21-1	.	TRBJ1-6	TGTGCCAGCAGCAAAGGATTGGTACAGAATAATTCACCCCTCCACTTT	CASSKGLVQNNSPLHF
.	TRBV29-1	.	TRBJ1-2	TGCAGTGCTGGGGCTTCTAACTATGGCTACACCTTC	CSAGASNYGYTF
many	TRBV12-3/TRBV12-4	TRBD2	TRBJ2-4	TGTGCCAGCAGTGCGGGACTAGAAAACATTCAGTACTTC	CASSAGLENIQYF
.	TRBV7-9	.	TRBJ2-1	TGTGCCAGCAGCTTAGCGGAGAGGCAGGGGTACAATGAGCAGTTCTTC	CASSLAERQGYNEQFF